The sequence of this T cell receptor (beta chain) was determined in a study of T cell responses to AZD1222 COVID-19 vaccine. Data came from immunoSEQ multiplex PCR; TCRdb stores just in-frame clones and leaves some out. This sample has roughly 140,000 clones; approximately 90% occur once, and the top ten carry approximately 3%. The CDR3 is 15 amino acids. Germline-derived CDR1 and CDR2 are LGHDT and YNNKEL (reference sequence). V shed 1 base and J 1 base; nucleotides not matched to a gene: 2. The clonotype originates from an adult in good health. Source: peripheral blood, taken on day 0 of MenACWY control vaccination. The V and J genes are TRBV3-1 (or the pseudogene TRBV3-2) and TRBJ2-3; 7 bases match TRBD2. The CDR3 protein is CASSQGGGRTDTQYF. The CDR3 bases are TGTGCCAGCAGCCAAGGGGGGGGACGCACAGATACGCAGTATTTT.